These 12 T cell receptor beta chains were sequenced from one sample in a study of T cells in women clearing cervical HPV infection. Assay: immunoSEQ multiplex PCR; the TCRdb copy retains only in-frame clones and omits some. This specimen shows tens of thousands of clones; the ten leading clones hold around 6.4%. The sequenced sample was blood buffy coat. Receptors originate from a woman aged 18 to 75 with a cervical HPV16 infection that either progressed to CIN3+ or cleared (not recorded which).

Turning to this clone: The read ends 3 residues early relative to the CDR3; the germline J gene fills the gap. This chain connects TRBV7-8 to TRBJ1-4; D call uncertain. The CDR3 runs to 14 residues. Deletions cut 5 bases from V and 0 bases from J, with 7 bases between. CDR1 is SGHVS, CDR2 FQNEAQ, per germline. The CDR3 here is CASSPYATNEKLFF. Incomplete CDR3 DNA: TGTGCCAGCAGCCCCTATGCAACTAATGAAAAA. The full variable domain, its missing parts supplied by reference TRBV7-8 and TRBJ1-4, is GAGVSQSPRYKVAKRGQDVALRCDPISGHVSLFWYQQALGQGPEFLTYFQNEAQLDKSGLPSDRFFAERPEGSVSTLKIQRTQQEDSAVYLCASSPYATNEKLFFGSGTQLSVL.

With regard to this clone: The CDR3 end lies 3 residues beyond the end of the read and is filled in from the germline J gene. The chain recombines TRBV9 with TRBJ2-1; the match to TRBD1 covers 10 bases. V lost 4 bases, J lost 9 bases, and 13 bases stayed unmatched. This CDR3 contains 16 residues. Germline CDR1 is SGDLS and CDR2 is YYNGEE. CDR3 sequence: CASSLTGTGAVREQFF. The sequenced part of the CDR3 DNA is TGTGCCAGCAGCCTGACTGGGACAGGGGCCGTTCGTGAG.

In the case of this clone: The read ends 3 residues before the CDR3 terminus; that terminus is restored from the germline J gene. The V gene is TRBV2, the J gene TRBJ2-3, with D perhaps matching TRBD2 (6 bases). The V gene's germline CDR1 is SNHLY and CDR2 FYNNEI. The CDR3 spans 15 residues. Trimming shortened V by 6 bases and J by 2 bases, and 15 bases separated the two germline ends. The CDR3 loop is CASSPLASNTDTQYF. The sequenced part of the CDR3 DNA is TGTGCCAGCAGCCCCCTAGCGAGCAACACAGATACG.

About this clone: The read finishes 3 residues shy of the CDR3 end, and the germline J gene is used to complete it. This chain connects TRBV12-3 or TRBV12-4 to TRBJ2-1; possibly TRBD1 for D (6 bases). The CDR3 runs 16 residues. Trimming took 0 bases from V and 6 from J, leaving 15 bases between them. This CDR3 reads CASSLAGASGINEQFF. The sequenced part of the CDR3 DNA is TGTGCCAGCAGTTTAGCGGGGGCCTCGGGAATCAATGAG.

On this clone itself: The CDR3 end lies 3 residues beyond the end of the read and is filled in from the germline J gene. The chain carries TRBV5-4 and TRBJ2-7; D gene unclear. The CDR3 runs to 14 residues. Trimming left V 0 bases short and J 2 bases short, with 9 bases between. CDR1 is SGHNT, CDR2 YYREEE, per germline (reference sequence). CDR3 DNA (partial): TGTGCCAGCAGCTTGGCCGAGCCCCCCTACGAG. Its translation: CASSLAEPPYE. From start to end, the CDR3 is CASSLAEPPYEQYF.

Remarks on this clone: The read terminates 3 residues before the CDR3 end, so the remaining end is supplied by the germline J gene. The chain uses TRBV20-1 and TRBJ2-3, with TRBD2 matching 11 bases. V lost 6 bases, J lost 2 bases, and 4 bases stayed unmatched. Germline V CDR1 and CDR2: DFQATT, SNEGSKA (reference sequence). The CDR3 sequence is 14 residues long. CDR3 DNA (partial): TGCAGTGCGGTAGCGGGGGGGACCACAGATACG. Amino acid sequence: CSAVAGGTTDT. The full CDR3 protein is CSAVAGGTTDTQYF.

Regarding this clone: Read coverage stops 3 residues before the CDR3 terminus; the germline J gene supplies the remainder. The chain joins TRBV19 to TRBJ2-2; TRBD1 aligns across 8 bases. The germline CDR1 and CDR2 sequences are LNHDA and SQIVND (reference sequence). J gave up 6 bases and V 3 bases, and 0 bases lay outside the gene matches. This CDR3 has 13 amino acids. The CDR3 is CASSMGQAGELFF. The covered CDR3 bases are TGTGCCAGTAGTATGGGACAGGCCGGGGAG.

Of note for this clone: The read ends 3 residues shy of where the CDR3 ends; the end is completed using the germline J gene. This chain joins TRBV2 and TRBJ2-2; 9 bases match TRBD1. This CDR3 contains 14 residues. In germline, CDR1 is SNHLY, CDR2 FYNNEI. CDR3: CASSRDRVGEKLFF. The sequenced CDR3 bases are TGTGCCAGCAGTCGGGACAGGGTGGGTGAAAAG. The whole variable domain, remainder taken from reference TRBV2 and TRBJ2-2, is EPEVTQTPSHQVTQMGQEVILRCVPISNHLYFYWYRQILGQKVEFLVSFYNNEISEKSEIFDDQFSVERPDGSNFTLKIRSTKLEDSAMYFCASSRDRVGEKLFFGEGSRLTVL.

Notes on this clone: Sequencing ends 3 residues short of the CDR3 end; the germline J gene provides the rest. The chain couples TRBV23-1 to TRBJ1-6; 7 bases map to TRBD1. TRBV23-1 is designated an ORF whose function remains uncertain. The junction had 4 bases not matched to a gene; V was cut back by 4 bases and J by 7 bases. This CDR3 spans 14 amino acids. CDR3 bases read: TGCGCCAGCAGTCGGCTGGGACAGAATTCACCC. It translates to CASSRLGQNSP. The complete CDR3 protein is CASSRLGQNSPLHF.

Note on this clone: The read stops 3 residues short of the end of the CDR3; the missing end is completed from the germline J gene. This chain uses TRBV5-1 with TRBJ1-1; D is uncertain. The germline CDR1 and CDR2 sequences are SGHRS and YFSETQ. V was trimmed by 9 bases and J by 0 bases, leaving 12 bases between them. This CDR3 is 13 amino acids long. The sequenced CDR3 bases are TGCGCCACCTCCTTGACACTGAACACTGAA. Amino acid sequence: CATSLTLNTE. The whole CDR3 reads CATSLTLNTEAFF.

Details on this clone: The CDR3 is cut off 3 residues early in the read; its end comes from the germline J gene. This same CDR3 is encoded by further DNA sequences in the sample. The chain joins TRBV11-2 to TRBJ2-1; 9 bases align to TRBD2. The V and J ends lost 5 bases and 4 bases, in that order; junction bases with no gene match: 6. This CDR3 comprises 15 residues. CDR1 and CDR2 from the germline V gene are SGHAT and FQNNGV. The CDR3 reads CASSLTSGAYNEQFF. CDR3 DNA (partial): TGTGCCAGCAGCCTGACTAGCGGAGCTTACAATGAG.

Details on this clone: Mismatch with germline at one junction end may stem from a read error. The missing CDR3 end, 3 residues past where the read stops, is filled in from the germline J gene. The chain joins TRBV7-9 to TRBJ2-3; D may be TRBD2 (5 bases). CDR3 length: 15 amino acids. Germline CDR1 reads SEHNR; CDR2 reads FQNEAQ (reference sequence). The CDR3 bases that were read are TGTGCCAGCAGCCGGTACAATCGAGGGCCAGAGACG. Its protein is CASSRYNRGPET. The full CDR3 protein is CASSRYNRGPETQYF. The complete variable domain, with remaining parts taken from reference TRBV7-9 and TRBJ2-3, reads DTGVSQNPRHKITKRGQNVTFRCDPISEHNRLYWYRQTLGQGPEFLTYFQNEAQLEKSRLLSDRFSAERPKGSFSTLEIQRTEQGDSAMYLCASSRYNRGPETQYFGPGTRLTVL.